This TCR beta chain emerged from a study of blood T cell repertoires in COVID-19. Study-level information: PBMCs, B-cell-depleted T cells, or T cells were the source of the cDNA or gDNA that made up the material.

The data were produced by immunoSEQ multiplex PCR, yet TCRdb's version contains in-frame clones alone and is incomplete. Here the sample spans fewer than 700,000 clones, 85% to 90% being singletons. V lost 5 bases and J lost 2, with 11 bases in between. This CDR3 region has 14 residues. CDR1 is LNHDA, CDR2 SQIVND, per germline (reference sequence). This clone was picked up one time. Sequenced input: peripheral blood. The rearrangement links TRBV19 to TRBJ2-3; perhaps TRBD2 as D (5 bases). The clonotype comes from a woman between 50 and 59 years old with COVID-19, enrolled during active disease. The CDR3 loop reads CASSEASNTDTQYF. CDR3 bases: TGTGCCAGTAGTGAGGCTAGCAACACAGATACGCAGTATTTT. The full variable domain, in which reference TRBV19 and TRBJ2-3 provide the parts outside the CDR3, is DGGITQSPKYLFRKEGQNVTLSCEQNLNHDAMYWYRQDPGQGLRLIYYSQIVNDFQKGDIAEGYSVSREKKESFPLTVTSAQKNPTAFYLCASSEASNTDTQYFGPGTRLTVL.